This TCR beta chain originates from a study of T cell responses to AZD1222 COVID-19 vaccine. As concerns this clone: Its target is not known.

Study outcomes and limitations: Spike-specific TCR breadth and depth both grew after two AZD1222 doses. The reported proportion of spike-specific TCRs targeting unmutated variant regions was nearly half. Females made up more of the donors, who were largely white British, and clonal diversity may have come out too low.

The V gene's germline CDR1 is SGHKS and CDR2 YYEKEE (reference sequence). CDR3 size: 14 residues. V trimming: 2 bases; J trimming: 2 bases; junction bases outside the gene matches: 0. TCRdb's table, derived via immunoSEQ multiplex PCR, lists solely in-frame clones and lacks some. The sample shows 75,000 to 90,000 clones, approximately 84% of them seen only once. The sample in question was peripheral blood, obtained on day 0 of AZD1222 vaccination. The TCR originated in an adult in good health. This chain uses TRBV5-5 with TRBJ1-4; 7 bases agree with TRBD1. Written as DNA, the CDR3 is TGTGCCAGCAGCTTACAGGGGACTAATGAAAAACTGTTTTTT. It is translated as CASSLQGTNEKLFF.